The sequence of this T cell receptor (beta chain) was determined in a study of blood T cell repertoires in COVID-19. Study-wide background: There were acute and convalescent COVID-19 samples, and they came from the United States, Italy and Spain. Sources were T cells, B-cell-depleted T cells, or PBMCs; the material itself was cDNA or gDNA.

Authors' methods: Estimation of nucleated cell counts relied on the amplification of reference gene primers. Only in-frame clones appear in the TCRdb table, and some are missing; sequencing was by immunoSEQ multiplex PCR. D and trimming come from the DNA, and the V and J calls and clone size come from that table. The sample lists 10,000 to 15,000 clones; 75% to 85% were seen once. The CDR3 is 12 amino acids. V was pared by 7 bases and J by 4 bases, with 3 bases of the junction left unmatched. CDR1 and CDR2 (germline): SQVTM, ANQGSEA. This TCR came from a woman aged 55 to 70 with acute or convalescent COVID-19. This chain connects TRBV29-1 to TRBJ2-2; 7 positions match TRBD2. Sequencing was performed on peripheral blood. CDR3 region: CSASGLTGELFF. CDR3 nucleotide sequence: TGCAGCGCTAGCGGCCTCACCGGGGAGCTGTTTTTT.